This T cell receptor (beta chain) originates from a study of early T cells in non-severe SARS-CoV-2 infection. At the level of the study: Sequencing targeted bulk RNA from unsorted whole blood, leaving chains unpaired. Study observations and caveats: Anti-spike CD8 specificities were favored by VDJdb matching, whose results missed private and CD4 specificities.

About this clonotype itself: Antigen: not known.

The TCR library protocol attached unique molecular identifiers to the individual cDNA molecules. TCRdb passed the 5' RACE reads through MiXCR, listing each CDR3 protein once. This sample yields about 79,000 distinct CDR3 sequences, of which approximately 10% are seen a single time; over 3.5% belongs to the top ten. CDR3 length: 15 amino acids. V trimming: 5 bases; J trimming: 3 bases; junction bases outside the gene matches: 7. CDR1 SGHRS and CDR2 YFSETQ come from the germline V gene. Sequenced material: whole blood. The sequence derives from an adult who was a healthcare worker with PCR-confirmed SARS-CoV-2 infection or an uninfected control (not recorded which). This chain links TRBV5-1 with TRBJ2-2; 7 bases map to TRBD1. The CDR3 reads CASRIQGKDTGELFF. The CDR3 nucleotides read TGCGCCAGCAGAATACAGGGGAAGGACACCGGGGAGCTGTTTTTT. Full variable domain (outside the CDR3, taken from reference TRBV5-1 and TRBJ2-2): KAGVTQTPRYLIKTRGQQVTLSCSPISGHRSVSWYQQTPGQGLQFLFEYFSETQRNKGNFPGRFSGRQFSNSRSEMNVSTLELGDSALYLCASRIQGKDTGELFFGEGSRLTVL.